A selection of T cell receptor beta chains follows, all from one sample in a study of OX40 agonist ivuxolimab in advanced cancers. Only in-frame clones appear in the TCRdb table, and some are missing; sequencing was by immunoSEQ multiplex PCR. The sample records 50,000 to 60,000 clones, over 75% being singletons. Material: CD4+ or CD8+ T cells sorted from blood, obtained in a trial of the OX40 agonist ivuxolimab. The receptors derive from an adult with an advanced solid tumor such as melanoma, head and neck, liver or kidney cancer. Both conserved end residues are trimmed from each CDR3. Some rows mark clone size as missing; the rest say once, few, many or name a class of expanded clone.

j_gene | abundance | v_gene | len | CDR3aa
- | - | TRBV6-1 | 13 | ASSEGGWVRYEQY
TRBJ1-5 | - | TRBV5-4 | 13 | ASSKGQGSNQPQH
TRBJ1-1 | once | TRBV7-9 | 14 | ASTILGVGSNTEAF
TRBJ1-6 | - | TRBV2 | 12 | ASSDRDYNSPLH
TRBJ2-3 | - | TRBV6-1 | 12 | ASTRGTVTDTQY
TRBJ2-1 | - | TRBV27 | 9 | ASSLANEQF
TRBJ2-7 | few | TRBV6-5 | 9 | ASTNGNEQY
TRBJ2-7 | - | TRBV5-1 | 13 | ASSRLGGGSHEQY
TRBJ2-1 | - | TRBV7-3 | 11 | ASSLSPGNEQF
TRBJ1-1 | once | TRBV5-1 | 12 | ASSLQGGRTEAF
TRBJ2-5 | - | TRBV7-6 | 10 | ASSIGLGAQY
TRBJ2-1 | - | TRBV7-3 | 13 | ASSPGVSSYNEQF
TRBJ2-7 | - | TRBV10-2 | 13 | ASRGGDGSSYEQY
TRBJ2-2 | - | TRBV2 | 13 | ASSEFWGNTGELF
TRBJ2-5 | once | TRBV13 | 14 | ASSFGTSGDQETQY
TRBJ1-5 | - | TRBV7-3 | 10 | ASSLGNQPQH
TRBJ2-1 | - | TRBV18 | 11 | ASSAGTSNEQF
TRBJ2-3 | - | TRBV7-9 | 15 | ASSSPRVAGSTDTQY
TRBJ2-2 | - | TRBV30 | 13 | AWTGPSAYTGELF
TRBJ1-4 | - | TRBV6-6 | 10 | ASRKGNEKLF
TRBJ2-5 | - | TRBV27 | 11 | ASSRWQQETQY
TRBJ2-2 | - | TRBV6-1 | 10 | ASSRTTGELF
TRBJ1-2 | once | TRBV6-5 | 10 | ASSGTLKGYT
TRBJ2-1 | - | TRBV13 | 15 | ASSLKTWAVRHHEQF
TRBJ1-2 | - | TRBV19 | 14 | ASSIYRSSSNYGYT
TRBJ1-1 | - | TRBV29-1 | 10 | SVGTANTEAF
TRBJ1-2 | once | TRBV28 | 11 | ASSLAGADGYT
TRBJ1-5 | - | TRBV2 | 10 | AWGGINQPQH
TRBJ1-1 | - | TRBV10-3 | 12 | AISEVRMNTEAF
TRBJ2-7 | - | TRBV10-3 | 12 | AIRGTSGRYEQY
TRBJ1-3 | - | TRBV11-2 | 10 | ASSPHRDTIY
TRBJ2-3 | - | TRBV6-1 | 16 | ASSEAVGWGGRGDTQY
TRBJ1-5 | - | TRBV6-1 | 14 | AGSDLGQGIGQPQH
TRBJ2-5 | - | TRBV9 | 12 | ASSATISRETQY
TRBJ2-7 | - | TRBV21-1 | 14 | ASSKRTDRVGYEQY
TRBJ2-5 | - | TRBV18 | 16 | ASSPPWRDRGLQETQY
TRBJ2-7 | - | TRBV5-4 | 14 | ASSPGGLAGSYEQY
TRBJ2-5 | - | TRBV7-8 | 12 | ASSPGQREETQY
TRBJ1-5 | medium-sized | TRBV1 | 12 | TSRTGSWNQPQH
TRBJ1-3 | - | TRBV7-8 | 16 | ASSRMLGDRGKGNTIY